The T cell receptor beta chain described here comes from a study of regulatory T cells in long-lasting Graves disease. This clonotype was seen ten or more times. Germline V lookup: CDR1 MDHEN, CDR2 SYDVKM. The CDR3 is 15 residues long. J lost 10 bases, V lost 2 bases, and 6 bases had no gene match. Assembly of TCR beta libraries relied on iRepertoire HTBI primers together with Arm-PCR of CDR3 regions. As handled by the study authors: The study identified 55 to 80 TRBV and about 14 TRBJ segments across samples. From the multiplex PCR reads, TCRdb called clonotypes with MiXCR, one entry per CDR3 protein. TCRdb's processing, not the authors' own work, is the source of the V and J calls. Among a few hundred thousand distinct CDR3 sequences listed, roughly 23% were seen once. Sample time point: persistent/refractory GD, antithyroid drugs over 5 years with positive TRAb. Generation of the TCR library employed RNA extracted from PBMCs. From each patient, about 8.3 milliliters of peripheral blood was drawn and collected into an EDTA anticoagulant tube.

This sequence joins TRBV28 and TRBJ1-6, with 9 bases identical to TRBD1. The source material was peripheral blood mononuclear cells (PBMCs), sampled when the disease was refractory, from a patient treated with antithyroid drugs. The receptor's source is a female donor with Graves disease. In DNA, the CDR3 is TGTGCCAGCAGTTTACCCACAGGGGGCGGCTCACCCCTCCACTTT. Its protein product is CASSLPTGGGSPLHF.